This T cell receptor beta chain was sequenced in a study of shared clonotypes between healthy human individuals. From germline, CDR1 is SEHNR and CDR2 FQNEAQ (reference sequence). This CDR3 has 15 amino acids. V shed 5 bases and J shed 8 bases, with 19 bases lying between them. Only in-frame clones appear in the TCRdb table, and some are missing; sequencing was by immunoSEQ multiplex PCR. Among 800,000 to 1,200,000 clones listed, around 82% were seen once. The sequenced sample consisted of memory CD4+ T cells from PBMCs. The subset denotes: CD45RA-negative fraction. This rearrangement joins TRBV7-9 to TRBJ2-1; either TRBD1 or TRBD2 may fit D (5 bases each). This receptor was identified in a man between 18 and 29 years old in good health. Some clones in this sample may be carry-over from other donors' samples. The CDR3 loop reads CASSPAWDPRHEQFF. Written as DNA, the CDR3 is TGTGCCAGCAGCCCCGCCTGGGACCCGCGCCATGAGCAGTTCTTC.